One and the same sample provided the 15 T cell receptor beta chains below, sequenced in a study of blood T cells in healthy people across ages. Primers used in a second PCR of about 7 to 12 cycles were a sample-barcoded 5' primer and a J-beta primer mix. One entry per CDR3 protein, called by TCRdb with MiXCR from the 5' RACE reads. The profile covers about 800,000 distinct CDR3 sequences, with 58% appearing a single time and 22% taken by the ten largest. Specimen: blood. The source of these receptors is a man aged 25-40 years in good health.

This clonotype occurred many times. The rearrangement joins TRBV10-3 to TRBJ2-4; 10 positions agree with TRBD1. Unmatched junction bases numbered 9, after V lost 4 bases and J lost 12 bases. The CDR3 covers 14 residues. The germline CDR1 and CDR2 sequences are ENHRY and SYGVKD. CDR3: CAISVAETGGAQYF. Written as DNA, the CDR3 is TGTGCCATCAGTGTCGCTGAGACAGGGGGCGCTCAGTACTTC.

The chain carries TRBV20-1 and TRBJ2-3; perhaps D is TRBD1 or TRBD2 (5 bases each). Deletions cut 3 bases from V and 1 base from J, with 14 bases between. Germline CDR1 DFQATT, CDR2 SNEGSKA (reference sequence). The CDR3 is 15 amino acids. The CDR3 region is CSARGVGDGTDTQYF. The CDR3 nucleotides are TGCAGTGCTAGGGGTGTTGGGGACGGCACAGATACGCAGTATTTT.

This clonotype appeared once. The genes are TRBV7-2 and TRBJ2-7, with TRBD1 matching over 8 bases. Germline CDR1 and CDR2: SGHTA and FQGNSA. The V and J ends lost 5 bases and 3 bases, in that order; junction bases with no gene match: 9. The CDR3 has 15 amino acids. The CDR3 nucleotides are TGTGCCAGCAGCCAAAAAGGACAGGGAGGCTACGAGCAGTACTTC. This sequence encodes CASSQKGQGGYEQYF. The full variable domain, completed using reference TRBV7-2 and TRBJ2-7, is GAGVSQSPSNKVTEKGKDVELRCDPISGHTALYWYRQSLGQGLEFLIYFQGNSAPDKSGLPSDRFSAERTGGSVSTLTIQRTQQEDSAVYLCASSQKGQGGYEQYFGPGTRLTVT.

The gene calls are TRBV6-5 and TRBJ2-7, with TRBD2 matching over 9 bases. With the DNA end fitting TRBJ2-5 better, the J assignment may be wrong. The CDR3 totals 14 residues. CDR1 and CDR2 from the germline V gene are MNHEY and SVGAGI. The CDR3 DNA sequence: TGTGCCAGCAGATCTGTTAGCGGGAGAGAGACCCAGTACTTC. As protein: CASRSVSGRETQYF.

The chain employs TRBV5-1 and TRBJ2-6; D not certain. The germline CDR1 and CDR2 sequences are SGHRS and YFSETQ. V lost 0 bases to trimming and J lost 0 bases, with 7 bases between them. The CDR3 runs 16 residues. The CDR3 loop reads CASSLAENSGANVLTF. The CDR3 coding sequence is TGCGCCAGCAGCTTGGCAGAAAACTCTGGGGCCAACGTCCTGACTTTC. The full variable domain, with the rest looked up from reference TRBV5-1 and TRBJ2-6, is KAGVTQTPRYLIKTRGQQVTLSCSPISGHRSVSWYQQTPGQGLQFLFEYFSETQRNKGNFPGRFSGRQFSNSRSEMNVSTLELGDSALYLCASSLAENSGANVLTFGAGSRLTVL.

This CDR3 is CSVGGYDEKLFF. The CDR3 nucleotides are TGCAGCGTTGGAGGGTACGATGAAAAACTGTTTTTT. The J gene is TRBJ1-4, the V gene TRBV29-1; D call uncertain. V was shortened by 4 bases and J by 6 bases, with 9 bases between the two germline ends. Germline values: CDR1 SQVTM, CDR2 ANQGSEA. This CDR3 has 12 residues.

The chain is built from TRBV7-9 and TRBJ2-3; D may be TRBD1 (5 bases). This CDR3 spans 15 amino acids. The germline V gene has CDR1 SEHNR and CDR2 FQNEAQ (reference sequence). V was trimmed by 6 bases and J by 2 bases, leaving 15 bases between them. The CDR3 region is CASSRAGKATDTQYF. CDR3 in DNA: TGTGCCAGCAGTCGTGCAGGGAAAGCCACAGATACGCAGTATTTT.

There are a few counts of this clonotype. V is TRBV7-9 and J is TRBJ2-5; the D is unclear. Germline V gene sequence: CDR1 SEHNR, CDR2 FQNEAQ (reference sequence). The CDR3 has 14 residues. V was clipped by 1 base and J by 5 bases, with 11 bases between them. CDR3 nucleotides: TGTGCCAGCAGCTTAGAAATTAGCTTGGAGACCCAGTACTTC. Amino acid sequence: CASSLEISLETQYF.

The rearrangement uses TRBV28 and TRBJ2-1; 7 nucleotides align to TRBD2. The germline V gene encodes CDR1 MDHEN and CDR2 SYDVKM. The V gene end was trimmed by 5 bases and the J gene end by 4 bases; junction bases not matched to a gene: 8. CDR3 length equals 15 residues. The DNA of the CDR3 is TGTGCCAGCAGTGGGGCATCCGGGGGGTACAATGAGCAGTTCTTC. It encodes CASSGASGGYNEQFF.

In regard to this clonotype: At one end the junction does not follow the germline gene, possibly because of a read error. The chain links TRBV29-1 to TRBJ2-7; D perhaps matches TRBD2 (6 bases). The CDR3 is made up of 12 amino acids. The germline V gene has CDR1 SQVTM and CDR2 ANQGSEA. This chain's CDR3 is CSVVGGGYERYF. Written as DNA, the CDR3 is TGCAGCGTTGTGGGGGGAGGTTACGAGCGGTACTTC.

The J gene is TRBJ2-7, the V gene TRBV5-1; the D gene is possibly TRBD2 (6 bases). Trimming left V 0 bases short and J 6 bases short, with 16 bases between. Germline V lookup: CDR1 SGHRS, CDR2 YFSETQ. This CDR3 comprises 15 residues. CDR3 in amino acids: CASSLVVGGEGEQYF. The CDR3 DNA reads as TGCGCCAGCAGCTTGGTGGTGGGAGGTGAAGGCGAGCAGTACTTC.

In this sample, this clonotype turned up once. The genes are TRBV7-9 and TRBJ1-6; D perhaps matches TRBD1 (5 bases). The V gene lost 5 bases and the J gene lost 8 bases, with 16 bases spanning the gap. The V gene's germline CDR1 is SEHNR and CDR2 FQNEAQ (reference sequence). There are 15 residues in the CDR3. CDR3 coding DNA: TGTGCCAGCAGCCTCCCTGGGCAGGGATATTCACCCCTCCACTTT. Translation gives CASSLPGQGYSPLHF.

This rearrangement joins TRBV6-1 to TRBJ2-5; 7 positions match TRBD2. The J call could be wrong; TRBJ2-7 is a better fit for the DNA end. Per germline, CDR1 MNHNS and CDR2 SASEGT. The CDR3 spans 14 residues. The CDR3 bases are TGTGCCAGCAGTGTAGGGACTAACACCTACGAGCAGTACTTC. Its translation is CASSVGTNTYEQYF.

V is TRBV11-2 and J is TRBJ2-7; 8 nucleotides agree with TRBD2. This CDR3 has 16 amino acids. Germline assignment: CDR1 SGHAT and CDR2 FQNNGV. The ends lost 5 bases at V and 9 bases at J; junction bases unmatched: 18. Written as DNA, the CDR3 is TGTGCCAGCAGCATCAGGACTAGCCCCTCGTCTATAGGGCAGTACTTC. Its translation: CASSIRTSPSSIGQYF.

This sequence joins TRBV27 and TRBJ1-1; D is perhaps TRBD1 (6 bases). CDR3 length: 12 residues. CDR1 is MNHEY, CDR2 SMNVEV, per germline (reference sequence). Trimming left V 7 bases short and J 4 bases short, with 10 bases between. The CDR3 spells CASKKGGTEAFF. The CDR3 coding sequence is TGTGCCAGCAAGAAGGGGGGCACTGAAGCTTTCTTT.